This T cell receptor beta chain was profiled in a study of spatial heterogeneity in lung cancer. About the study: TCR and UMI combinations that were unique each appeared, on average, more than ten times in raw reads.

Trimming removed 5 bases at V and 3 bases at J, with 11 bases between. Germline V gene lookup returns CDR1 SGHVS and CDR2 FQNEAQ. The CDR3 has 15 residues. Time point noted: sample taken at primary tumor resection. Patients with untreated early-stage non-small cell lung cancer, numbering 55 to 75, were the donors. Whole RNA, isolated from tumor, nontumor lung or frozen PBMC, was sequenced without prior sorting. TCRdb reprocessed the 5' RACE reads with MiXCR, giving one entry per CDR3 protein. Among roughly 48,000 distinct CDR3 sequences listed, roughly 5.2% were seen once. This clonotype was counted ten times or more.

This sequence originates from a male donor with early-stage non-small cell lung cancer. The material sequenced was PBMCs, taken at surgery. The chain joins TRBV7-8 to TRBJ2-6; no clear D gene. CDR3 region: CASSTLVDGANVLTF. CDR3 bases: TGTGCCAGCAGCACCCTAGTGGATGGGGCCAACGTCCTGACTTTC.